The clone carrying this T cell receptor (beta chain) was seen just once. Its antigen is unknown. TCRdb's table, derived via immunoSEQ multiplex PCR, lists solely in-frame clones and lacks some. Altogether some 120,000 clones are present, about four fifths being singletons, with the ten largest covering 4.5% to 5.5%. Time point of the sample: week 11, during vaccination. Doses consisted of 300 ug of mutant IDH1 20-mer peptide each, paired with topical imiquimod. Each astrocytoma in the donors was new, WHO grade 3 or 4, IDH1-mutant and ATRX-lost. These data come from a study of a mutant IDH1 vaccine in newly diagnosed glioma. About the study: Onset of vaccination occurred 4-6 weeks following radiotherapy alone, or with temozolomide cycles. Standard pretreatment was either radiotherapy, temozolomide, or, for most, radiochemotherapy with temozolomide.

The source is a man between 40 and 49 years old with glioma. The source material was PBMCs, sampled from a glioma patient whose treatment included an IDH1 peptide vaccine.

The CDR3 DNA sequence: TGTGCCAGCGGAACAGGGCTGCGAGATGGCTACACCTTC. Encoded protein: CASGTGLRDGYTF. The rearrangement joins TRBV27 to TRBJ1-2; D perhaps matches TRBD1 (6 bases). This CDR3 is built from 13 residues. CDR1 and CDR2 from the germline V gene are MNHEY and SMNVEV (reference sequence). V dropped 8 bases and J dropped 6 bases, with 16 bases sitting between them.